The sequence of this T cell receptor beta chain was determined in a study of response to subunit inactivated influenza vaccine. The length of the CDR3 is 14 residues. V lost 4 bases and J lost 0, with 9 bases in between. Germline assignment: CDR1 ENHRY and CDR2 SYGVKD. Each CDR3 protein is one row after TCRdb ran MiXCR on the RT-PCR reads. The sample carries approximately 570,000 distinct CDR3 sequences, around 8% recorded once. The receptor was isolated from a man between 50 and 70 years old who received an inactivated influenza vaccine. The sample here was PBMCs from blood, taken less than 25 months after vaccination. V usage is TRBV10-3 and J usage is TRBJ1-2, with D perhaps TRBD1 (5 bases). CDR3 loop: CAISGQTSNYGYTF. The CDR3 bases are TGTGCCATCAGTGGACAGACCTCTAACTATGGCTACACCTTC.